These T cell receptor beta chains were read from a single sample in a study of identical twins. TCRdb redid the calling of the 5' RACE reads with MiXCR, one entry per CDR3 protein. In the table there are just under 650,000 distinct CDR3 sequences, around 7.4% of which are singletons. The same specimen was also included in a second study, on yellow fever vaccine responses in identical twins.

Sequenced material: PBMCs. These TCRs come from a woman between 18 and 29 years old in good health. Each CDR3 is given with its conserved first and last residue. Fields, in order: D gene, J gene, V gene, clone size, CDR3 protein, CDR3 DNA. A D gene is named only where the DNA matches it firmly. A row's size may be missing; if present it is once, few, many or a size class.

NA | TRBJ2-1 | TRBV5-1 | NA | CASSLRQFRDEQFF | TGCGCCAGCAGCTTGAGGCAGTTTAGGGATGAGCAGTTCTTC
TRBD1 | TRBJ2-5 | TRBV5-1 | many | CASSLLGQALQETQYF | TGCGCCAGCAGCTTACTCGGACAGGCCCTCCAAGAGACCCAGTACTTC
TRBD1 | TRBJ2-1 | TRBV7-3 | few | CASSPGGRYNEQFF | TGTGCCAGCAGCCCAGGGGGTAGGTACAATGAGCAGTTCTTC
NA | TRBJ2-1 | TRBV12-3/TRBV12-4 | few | CARNLVVNEQFF | TGTGCCAGAAATTTAGTGGTTAATGAGCAGTTCTTC
TRBD2 | TRBJ2-1 | TRBV12-3/TRBV12-4 | NA | CASSSSGTSVYNEQFF | TGTGCCAGCAGTTCGTCCGGGACTAGCGTGTACAATGAGCAGTTCTTC
NA | TRBJ2-7 | TRBV5-1 | NA | CASSRGHRINEQYF | TGCGCCAGCAGCCGCGGACACCGCATCAACGAGCAGTACTTC
NA | TRBJ1-1 | TRBV7-9 | NA | CASSLVGTTEAFF | TGTGCCAGCAGCTTAGTGGGGACAACTGAAGCTTTCTTT
TRBD1 | TRBJ1-3 | TRBV12-3/TRBV12-4 | many | CASRYGTGGTRSGNTIYF | TGTGCCAGCAGGTACGGGACAGGGGGCACCCGCTCTGGAAACACCATATATTTT
TRBD1 | TRBJ1-5 | TRBV12-3/TRBV12-4 | NA | CASSPRPGTAYSNQPQHF | TGTGCCAGCAGTCCCCGCCCGGGGACAGCATATAGCAATCAGCCCCAGCATTTT
TRBD1 | TRBJ2-4 | TRBV18 | few | CASSSPPGQLAKNIQYF | TGTGCCAGCTCATCCCCACCGGGACAGTTAGCCAAAAACATTCAGTACTTC
NA | TRBJ2-1 | TRBV7-3 | NA | CASSQTGTSYNEQFF | TGTGCCAGCAGCCAAACCGGGACTTCCTACAATGAGCAGTTCTTC
TRBD1 | TRBJ2-7 | TRBV28 | many | CASSDRQGAYEQYF | TGTGCCAGCAGCGATAGACAGGGAGCCTACGAGCAGTACTTC
NA | TRBJ1-1 | TRBV5-1 | many | CASSWTERNTEAFF | TGCGCCAGCAGTTGGACAGAACGGAACACTGAAGCTTTCTTT
NA | TRBJ2-1 | TRBV5-1 | many | CASATGPPYNEQFF | TGCGCCAGCGCCACGGGGCCCCCCTACAATGAGCAGTTCTTC
TRBD1 | TRBJ2-7 | TRBV29-1 | NA | CSAGQGGYEQYF | TGCAGCGCCGGACAGGGTGGCTACGAGCAGTACTTC
NA | TRBJ2-5 | TRBV6-1 | few | CASSNTGQETQYF | TGTGCCAGCAGTAATACTGGCCAAGAGACCCAGTACTTC
TRBD1 | TRBJ2-1 | TRBV20-1 | NA | CSARDPVRGHRNEQFF | TGCAGTGCTAGAGATCCGGTCAGGGGGCATAGAAATGAGCAGTTCTTC
NA | TRBJ2-1 | TRBV3-1 | many | CASSKNNEQFF | TGTGCCAGCAGCAAGAACAATGAGCAGTTCTTC
NA | TRBJ2-7 | TRBV12-3/TRBV12-4 | NA | CASSPLGPRAYEQYF | TGTGCCAGCAGTCCGCTAGGGCCCCGAGCCTACGAGCAGTACTTC
NA | TRBJ2-3 | TRBV3-1 | NA | CASSQDGWASGTDTQYF | TGTGCCAGCAGCCAAGATGGGTGGGCTAGCGGCACAGATACGCAGTATTTT
TRBD2 | TRBJ2-1 | TRBV5-1 | NA | CASSLTTGTSGSNEQFF | TGCGCCAGCAGCTTGACCACCGGGACTAGCGGGAGTAATGAGCAGTTCTTC
NA | TRBJ1-2 | TRBV12-3/TRBV12-4 | few | CASSLAHEQLNYGYTF | TGTGCCAGCAGTTTAGCGCACGAGCAACTTAACTATGGTTACACCTTC
TRBD2 | TRBJ2-3 | TRBV2 | NA | CASCSPKGRGKNTDTQYF | TGTGCCAGCTGTTCCCCAAAGGGGCGGGGGAAAAACACAGATACGCAGTATTTT
NA | TRBJ1-6 | TRBV9 | many | CASSGPGDYNSPLHF | TGTGCCAGCAGCGGCCCAGGGGACTATAATTCACCCCTCCACTTT
NA | TRBJ2-1 | TRBV12-3/TRBV12-4 | many | CASSLLVSGYNEQFF | TGTGCCAGCAGTCTACTAGTCAGCGGCTACAATGAGCAGTTCTTC
NA | TRBJ2-7 | TRBV20-1 | many | CSARHPSPGQTSYEQYF | TGCAGTGCTAGACACCCCTCCCCGGGCCAGACCTCCTACGAGCAGTACTTC
NA | TRBJ2-1 | TRBV7-9 | many | CASSFPPRGLSYNEQFF | TGTGCCAGCAGCTTTCCCCCCAGGGGCCTCTCCTACAATGAGCAGTTCTTC
NA | TRBJ2-2 | TRBV12-3/TRBV12-4 | few | CASSLISGHTGELFF | TGTGCCAGCAGTTTAATTTCAGGGCACACCGGGGAGCTGTTTTTT
NA | TRBJ2-7 | TRBV12-3/TRBV12-4 | many | CASSSAGEQYF | TGTGCCAGCAGTAGTGCGGGCGAGCAGTACTTC
NA | TRBJ1-1 | TRBV18 | NA | CASSTLGGDTEAFF | TGTGCCAGCTCAACACTGGGGGGGGACACTGAAGCTTTCTTT
NA | TRBJ2-2 | TRBV18 | NA | CASSRRTRDVTGELFF | TGTGCCAGCTCCCGACGGACAAGGGACGTCACCGGGGAGCTGTTTTTT
TRBD1 | TRBJ1-6 | TRBV5-1 | many | CASSPNGQGASPLHF | TGCGCCAGCAGCCCGAACGGACAGGGGGCATCACCCCTCCACTTT
NA | TRBJ1-1 | TRBV7-9 | NA | CASSRAVKGGTEAFF | TGTGCCAGCAGCCGCGCCGTCAAGGGTGGTACTGAAGCTTTCTTT
NA | TRBJ2-1 | TRBV7-9 | NA | CASSLLSSDEQFF | TGTGCCAGCAGCTTACTCTCTAGCGATGAGCAGTTCTTC
NA | TRBJ2-1 | TRBV12-3/TRBV12-4 | NA | CASSLDKRYNEQFF | TGTGCCAGCAGCCTAGATAAGCGCTACAATGAGCAGTTCTTC
NA | TRBJ1-6 | TRBV6-1 | few | CASVLRSSYNSPLHF | TGTGCCAGCGTGCTGCGGAGCTCCTATAATTCACCCCTCCACTTT
NA | TRBJ2-1 | TRBV20-1 | few | CSATELAFSYNEQFF | TGCAGTGCCACAGAGCTAGCGTTTTCCTACAATGAGCAGTTCTTC
NA | TRBJ2-1 | TRBV18 | NA | CASSTGSNEQFF | TGTGCCAGCTCAACAGGGTCCAATGAGCAGTTCTTC
NA | TRBJ2-5 | TRBV5-1 | few | CASSFRGGDQETQYF | TGCGCCAGCAGCTTCAGGGGTGGGGACCAAGAGACCCAGTACTTC
NA | TRBJ2-3 | TRBV29-1 | many | CSVDFSTDTQYF | TGCAGCGTTGACTTTAGCACAGATACGCAGTATTTT
TRBD1 | TRBJ2-1 | TRBV9 | few | CASSVSGGSIDEQFF | TGTGCCAGCAGCGTATCAGGGGGAAGTATTGATGAGCAGTTCTTC
NA | TRBJ2-1 | TRBV18 | many | CASSPPGTGIYNEQFF | TGTGCCAGCTCTCCTCCCGGGACGGGGATTTACAATGAGCAGTTCTTC
NA | TRBJ2-1 | TRBV20-1 | NA | CSASDLTYNEQFF | TGCAGTGCTAGTGACTTAACCTACAATGAGCAGTTCTTC
NA | TRBJ2-5 | TRBV9 | NA | CASSGTSEGSGTQYF | TGTGCCAGCAGCGGTACCTCGGAAGGCAGCGGGACCCAGTACTTC
NA | TRBJ2-5 | TRBV21-1 | few | CASSHHREKETQYF | TGTGCCAGCTCCCACCACAGGGAGAAGGAGACCCAGTACTTC
NA | TRBJ2-1 | TRBV28 | many | CASSSGGRGSYNEQFF | TGTGCCAGCTCGTCAGGGGGGAGAGGTTCCTACAATGAGCAGTTCTTC
TRBD2 | TRBJ2-7 | TRBV11-3 | NA | CASSPPGTSGNYEQYF | TGTGCCAGCAGCCCCCCCGGGACTAGCGGCAACTACGAGCAGTACTTC
NA | TRBJ2-3 | TRBV15 | NA | CATSRDRSGGRGMDTQYF | TGTGCCACCAGCAGAGATCGGTCCGGGGGGCGCGGGATGGATACGCAGTATTTT
NA | TRBJ2-5 | TRBV7-7 | NA | CASSLAVVGETQYF | TGTGCCAGCAGCTTAGCTGTGGTGGGGGAGACCCAGTACTTC
TRBD1 | TRBJ2-1 | TRBV7-2 | NA | CASSFAGTGGANEQFF | TGTGCCAGCAGCTTCGCCGGGACAGGGGGGGCCAATGAGCAGTTCTTC